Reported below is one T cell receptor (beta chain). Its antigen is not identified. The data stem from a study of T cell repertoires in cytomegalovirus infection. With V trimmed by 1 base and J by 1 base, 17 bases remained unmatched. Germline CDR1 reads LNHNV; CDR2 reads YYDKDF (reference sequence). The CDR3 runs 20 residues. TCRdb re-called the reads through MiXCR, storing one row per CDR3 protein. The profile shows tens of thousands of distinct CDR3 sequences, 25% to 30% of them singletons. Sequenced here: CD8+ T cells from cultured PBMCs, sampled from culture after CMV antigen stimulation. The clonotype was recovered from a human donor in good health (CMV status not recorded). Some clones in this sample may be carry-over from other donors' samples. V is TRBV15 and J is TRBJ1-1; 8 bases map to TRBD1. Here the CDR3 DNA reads TGTGCCACCAGCAGAGGGCTGGGGGTCGGACAGGGACTTGAGAACACTGAAGCTTTCTTT. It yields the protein CATSRGLGVGQGLENTEAFF. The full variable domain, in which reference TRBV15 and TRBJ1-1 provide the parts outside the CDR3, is DAMVIQNPRYQVTQFGKPVTLSCSQTLNHNVMYWYQQKSSQAPKLLFHYYDKDFNNEADTPDNFQSRRPNTSFCFLDIRSPGLGDTAMYLCATSRGLGVGQGLENTEAFFGQGTRLTVV.